A selection of T cell receptor beta chains follows, all from one sample in a study of blood T cell repertoires in COVID-19. Some clones are missing from TCRdb's copy, which holds only in-frame ones; the method was immunoSEQ multiplex PCR. The data contain 250,000 to 400,000 clones, 70% to 90% of them singletons. What was sequenced was peripheral blood. Every receptor here comes from a woman aged 25-40 years with COVID-19, enrolled during active disease. The CDR3 runs from the conserved cysteine through the conserved F or W. A D gene is named only where the DNA matches it firmly. Clone sizes are given selectively: once, few, many, or a class where the clone is expanded.

-	-	TRBV14	TRBJ2-6	CASRQSGANVLTF
-	-	TRBV6-6	TRBJ1-5	CASSPDLNQPQHF
-	TRBD2	TRBV6-2/TRBV6-3	TRBJ2-3	CASSNRLAGLGDTQYF
-	-	TRBV3-1/TRBV3-2	TRBJ2-3	CASSPQGTLRDTQYF
-	TRBD2	TRBV7-2	TRBJ2-2	CASSLGGGGNTGELFF
-	TRBD1	TRBV7-3	TRBJ2-7	CASSRDRGANEQYF
-	-	TRBV12-3/TRBV12-4	TRBJ2-5	CASSLSQETQYF
few	-	TRBV5-1	TRBJ2-1	CASSPRTGSYNEQFF
-	TRBD1	TRBV28	TRBJ1-5	CASSIQGAGNQPQHF
-	TRBD1	TRBV4-2	TRBJ1-2	CASSQERQGDNGYGYTF
-	-	TRBV7-2	TRBJ1-1	CASSVYREVDTEAFF
-	-	TRBV28	TRBJ1-2	CAIEGTPYGYTF
-	TRBD2	TRBV19	TRBJ2-5	CASSTEGGTEETQYF
-	-	TRBV18	TRBJ1-1	CASSPVDKGRSPKTEAFF
-	-	TRBV21-1	TRBJ1-5	CASSKLGTGSIQGHF
-	TRBD1	TRBV2	TRBJ1-1	CASSPGQWIAEAFF
-	-	TRBV6-5	TRBJ2-3	CASRLQGGDTDTQYF
-	-	TRBV5-1	TRBJ2-7	CASSWGLEVGWQYF
-	TRBD1	TRBV6-6	TRBJ2-4	CASSYPAGTGNNIQYF
-	-	TRBV5-1	TRBJ1-3	CASRQDRLTGNTIYF
-	-	TRBV5-1	TRBJ1-1	CASSPGVALTEAFF
-	-	TRBV6-5	TRBJ1-2	CASSRGYDGSYGYTF
-	TRBD2	TRBV27	TRBJ2-3	CASSSLSGLAGDTDTQYF
-	-	TRBV7-9	TRBJ1-4	CASSLGRGDLFF
-	-	TRBV9	TRBJ1-6	CASSVGGYNSPLHF
-	-	TRBV5-8	TRBJ1-1	CASSLGPGFEANTEAFF
-	-	TRBV7-3	TRBJ1-1	CASSPDTTRHTEAFF
-	-	TRBV6-5	TRBJ2-5	CASSYEGEGTQYF
-	-	TRBV4-2	TRBJ1-1	CASSQEAVQNTEAFF
-	-	TRBV7-9	TRBJ2-2	CASSRDRYTGELFF
-	-	TRBV15	TRBJ1-2	CATSRGQAAYGYTF
-	-	TRBV7-9	TRBJ1-1	CASSLPPRGTEAFF
-	TRBD2	TRBV28	TRBJ2-3	CASGSGGRTDTQYF
-	-	TRBV5-8	TRBJ1-2	CASSLYIDGYTF
-	-	TRBV6-2/TRBV6-3	TRBJ1-2	CASSTRWTVSGGYTF
once	-	TRBV5-1	TRBJ2-5	CASSLDGYARRETQYF
-	-	TRBV6-5	TRBJ2-4	CASSNRGSKNIQYF
-	TRBD1	TRBV19	TRBJ1-3	CASSIEGQGMPGNTIYF
-	TRBD1	TRBV6-6	TRBJ2-2	CASMRAGGNTGELFF
-	-	TRBV4-1	TRBJ1-3	CASSQVLVADYGNTIYF
-	-	TRBV11-2	TRBJ2-6	CASSLQGTGANVLTF
-	TRBD1	TRBV11-2	TRBJ1-3	CASSLDGQGWVDTIYF